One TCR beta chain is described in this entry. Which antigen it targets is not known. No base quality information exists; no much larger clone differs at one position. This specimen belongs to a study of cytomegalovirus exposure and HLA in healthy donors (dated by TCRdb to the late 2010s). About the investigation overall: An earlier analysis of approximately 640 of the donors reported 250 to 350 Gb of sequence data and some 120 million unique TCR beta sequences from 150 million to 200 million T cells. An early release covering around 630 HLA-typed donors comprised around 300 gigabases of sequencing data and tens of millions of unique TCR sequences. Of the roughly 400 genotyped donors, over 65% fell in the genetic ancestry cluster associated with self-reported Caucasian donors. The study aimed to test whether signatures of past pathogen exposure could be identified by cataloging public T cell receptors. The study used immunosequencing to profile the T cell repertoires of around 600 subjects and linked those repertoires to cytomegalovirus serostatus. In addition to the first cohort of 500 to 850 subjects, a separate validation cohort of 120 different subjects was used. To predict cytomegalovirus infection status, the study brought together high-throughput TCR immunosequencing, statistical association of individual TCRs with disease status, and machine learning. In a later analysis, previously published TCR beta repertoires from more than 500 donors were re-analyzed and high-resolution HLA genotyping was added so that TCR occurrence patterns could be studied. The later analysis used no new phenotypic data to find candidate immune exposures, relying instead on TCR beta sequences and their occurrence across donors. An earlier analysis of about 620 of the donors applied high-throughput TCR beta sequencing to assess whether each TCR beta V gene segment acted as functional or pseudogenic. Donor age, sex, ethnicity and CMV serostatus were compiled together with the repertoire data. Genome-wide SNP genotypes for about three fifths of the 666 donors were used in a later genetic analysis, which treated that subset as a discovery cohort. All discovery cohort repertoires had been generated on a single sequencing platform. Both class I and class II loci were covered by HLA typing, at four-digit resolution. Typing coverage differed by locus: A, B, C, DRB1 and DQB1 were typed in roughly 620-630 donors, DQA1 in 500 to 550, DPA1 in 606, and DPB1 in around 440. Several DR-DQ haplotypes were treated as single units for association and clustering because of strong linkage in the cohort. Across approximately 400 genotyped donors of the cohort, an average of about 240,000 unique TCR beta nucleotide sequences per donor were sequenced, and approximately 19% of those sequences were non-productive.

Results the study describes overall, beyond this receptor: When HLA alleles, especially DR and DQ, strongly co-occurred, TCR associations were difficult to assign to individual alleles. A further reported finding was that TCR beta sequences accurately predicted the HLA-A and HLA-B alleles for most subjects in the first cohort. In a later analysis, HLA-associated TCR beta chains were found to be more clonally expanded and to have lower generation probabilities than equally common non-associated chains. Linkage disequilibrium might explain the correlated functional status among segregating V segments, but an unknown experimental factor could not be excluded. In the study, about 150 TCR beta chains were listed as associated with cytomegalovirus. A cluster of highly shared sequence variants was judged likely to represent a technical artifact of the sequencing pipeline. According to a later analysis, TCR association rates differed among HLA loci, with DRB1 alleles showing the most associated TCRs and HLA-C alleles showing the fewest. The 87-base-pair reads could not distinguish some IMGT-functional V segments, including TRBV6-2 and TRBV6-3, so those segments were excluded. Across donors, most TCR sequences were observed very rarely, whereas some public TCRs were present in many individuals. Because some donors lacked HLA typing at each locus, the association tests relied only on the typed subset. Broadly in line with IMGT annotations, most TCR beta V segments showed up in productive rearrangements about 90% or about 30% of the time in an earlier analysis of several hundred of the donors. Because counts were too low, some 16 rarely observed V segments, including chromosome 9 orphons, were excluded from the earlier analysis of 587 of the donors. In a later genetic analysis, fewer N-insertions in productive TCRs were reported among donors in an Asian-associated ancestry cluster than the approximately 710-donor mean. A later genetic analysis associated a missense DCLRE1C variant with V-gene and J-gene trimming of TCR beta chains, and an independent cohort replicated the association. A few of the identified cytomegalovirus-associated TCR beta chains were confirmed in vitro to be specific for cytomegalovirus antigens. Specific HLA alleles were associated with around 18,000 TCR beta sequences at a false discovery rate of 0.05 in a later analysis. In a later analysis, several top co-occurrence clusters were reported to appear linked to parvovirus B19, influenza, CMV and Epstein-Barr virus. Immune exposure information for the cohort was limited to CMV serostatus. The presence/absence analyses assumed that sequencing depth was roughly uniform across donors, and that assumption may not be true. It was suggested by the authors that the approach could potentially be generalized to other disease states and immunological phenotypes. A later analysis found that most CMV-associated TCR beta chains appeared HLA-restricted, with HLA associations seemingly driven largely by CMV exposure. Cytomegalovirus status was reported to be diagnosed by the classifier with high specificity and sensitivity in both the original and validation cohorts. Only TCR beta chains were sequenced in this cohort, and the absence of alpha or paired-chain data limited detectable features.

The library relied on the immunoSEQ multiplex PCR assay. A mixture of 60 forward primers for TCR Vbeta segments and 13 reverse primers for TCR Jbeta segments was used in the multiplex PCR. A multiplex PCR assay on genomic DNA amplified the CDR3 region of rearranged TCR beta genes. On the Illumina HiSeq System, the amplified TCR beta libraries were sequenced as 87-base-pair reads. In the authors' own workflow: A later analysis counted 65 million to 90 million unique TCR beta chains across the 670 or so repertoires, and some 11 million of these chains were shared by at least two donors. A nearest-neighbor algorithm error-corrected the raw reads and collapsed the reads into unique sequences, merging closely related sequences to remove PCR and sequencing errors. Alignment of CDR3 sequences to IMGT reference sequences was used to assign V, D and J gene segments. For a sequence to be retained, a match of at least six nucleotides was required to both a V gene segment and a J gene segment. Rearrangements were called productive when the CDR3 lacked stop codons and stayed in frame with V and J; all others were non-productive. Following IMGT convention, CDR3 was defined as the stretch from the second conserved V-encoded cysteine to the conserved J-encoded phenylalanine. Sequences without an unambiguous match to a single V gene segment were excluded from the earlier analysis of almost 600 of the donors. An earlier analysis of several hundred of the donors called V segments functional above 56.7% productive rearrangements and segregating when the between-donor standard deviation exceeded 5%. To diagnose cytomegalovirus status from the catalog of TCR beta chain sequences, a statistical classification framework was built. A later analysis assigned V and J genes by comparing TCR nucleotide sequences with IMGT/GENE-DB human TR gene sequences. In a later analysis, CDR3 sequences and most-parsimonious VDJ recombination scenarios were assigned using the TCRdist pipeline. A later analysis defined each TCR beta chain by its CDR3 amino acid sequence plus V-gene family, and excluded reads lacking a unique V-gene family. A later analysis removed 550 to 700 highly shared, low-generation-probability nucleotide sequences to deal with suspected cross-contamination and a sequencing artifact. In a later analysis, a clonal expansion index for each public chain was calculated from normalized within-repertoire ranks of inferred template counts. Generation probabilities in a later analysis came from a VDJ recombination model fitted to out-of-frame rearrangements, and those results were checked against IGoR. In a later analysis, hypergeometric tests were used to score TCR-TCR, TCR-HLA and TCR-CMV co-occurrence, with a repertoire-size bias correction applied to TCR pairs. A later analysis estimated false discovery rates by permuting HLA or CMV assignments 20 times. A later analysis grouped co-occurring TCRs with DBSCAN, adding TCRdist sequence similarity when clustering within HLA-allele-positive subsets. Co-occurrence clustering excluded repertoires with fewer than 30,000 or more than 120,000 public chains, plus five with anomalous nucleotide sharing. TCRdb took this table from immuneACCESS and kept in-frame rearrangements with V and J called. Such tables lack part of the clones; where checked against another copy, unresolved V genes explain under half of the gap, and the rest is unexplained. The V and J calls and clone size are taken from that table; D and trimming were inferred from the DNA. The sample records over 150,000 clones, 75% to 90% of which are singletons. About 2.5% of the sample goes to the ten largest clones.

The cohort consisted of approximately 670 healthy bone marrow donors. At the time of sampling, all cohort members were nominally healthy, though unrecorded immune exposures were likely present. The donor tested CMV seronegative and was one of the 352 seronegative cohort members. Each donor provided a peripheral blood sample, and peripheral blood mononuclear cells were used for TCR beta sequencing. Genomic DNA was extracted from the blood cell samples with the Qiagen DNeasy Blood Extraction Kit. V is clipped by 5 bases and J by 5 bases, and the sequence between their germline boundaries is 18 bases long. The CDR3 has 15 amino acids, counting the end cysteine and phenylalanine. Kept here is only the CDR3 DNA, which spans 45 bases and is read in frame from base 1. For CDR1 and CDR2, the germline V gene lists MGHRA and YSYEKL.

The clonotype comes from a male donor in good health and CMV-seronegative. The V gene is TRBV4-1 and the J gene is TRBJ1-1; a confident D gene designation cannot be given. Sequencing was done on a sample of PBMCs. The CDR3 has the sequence CASSYIQIAETEAFF. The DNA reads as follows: TGCGCCAGCAGCTATATTCAAATTGCGGAGACTGAAGCTTTCTTT.